The T cell receptor (beta chain) under discussion was sequenced for a study of T cell responses to AZD1222 COVID-19 vaccine. The overall study: Second doses were pooled across both intervals (about 4 or about 12 weeks).

Per germline, CDR1 GTSNPN and CDR2 SVGIG (reference sequence). The CDR3 contains 11 residues. The V gene lost 2 bases and the J gene lost 4 bases, with 4 bases spanning the gap. The repertoire was sequenced with immunoSEQ multiplex PCR; TCRdb's copy has only in-frame clones and lacks some. Of roughly 80,000 clones listed, around 90% are singletons. This chain links TRBV30 with TRBJ2-3; D ambiguous. Here the sequenced sample was peripheral blood, taken on day 0 of AZD1222 vaccination. The clonotype originates from an adult in good health. The CDR3 loop reads CAWSSADTQYF. As DNA, the CDR3 is TGTGCCTGGAGTTCTGCAGATACGCAGTATTTT.